This T cell receptor (beta chain) stems from a study of CD8 T cells in Susac syndrome. Peripheral blood CD8+ and CD4+ T cells were profiled by TCR beta sequencing. RNA in amounts of roughly 0.5 to 1 ug was reverse transcribed with random hexamers. TCRdb re-derived calls from the immunoSEQ multiplex PCR reads in MiXCR, one entry per CDR3 protein. The repertoire consists of 300,000 to 350,000 distinct CDR3 sequences, with 92% occurring once and the leading ten covering 0.065%. This CDR3 comprises 14 residues. J was trimmed by 1 base and V by 5 bases; bases with no gene match: 3. The chain has TRBV12-3 or TRBV12-4 and TRBJ2-7; 9 bases align to TRBD2. The sample taken for sequencing was CD4+ T cells from PBMCs. This receptor was obtained from a human donor with multiple sclerosis. This CDR3 is CASSQTSGSYEQYF. The CDR3 coding sequence is TGTGCCAGCAGTCAGACTAGCGGTTCCTACGAGCAGTACTTC.